This passage covers 17 T cell receptor beta chains from one sample sequenced in a study of immune evolution from preneoplasia to lung adenocarcinoma. Measured with immunoSEQ multiplex PCR; TCRdb has only the in-frame clones, and not every one. The table has approximately 3,700 clones, roughly 78% seen once. The sequenced sample was FFPE adjacent normal lung tissue. These receptors originate from a person aged 60-79 years with lung adenocarcinoma.

This chain joins TRBV19 and TRBJ2-7, with D possibly matching TRBD1 (5 bases). The CDR3 sequence is 17 residues long. Deletions cut 7 bases from V and 0 bases from J, with 22 bases between. Germline CDR1 and CDR2: LNHDA and SQIVND (reference sequence). In DNA form, the CDR3 reads TGTGCCAGTATACTTTTTTGTACGCAGGGCCTCTCCTACGAGCAGTACTTC. This sequence encodes CASILFCTQGLSYEQYF.

This clone was detected a few times. The germline gene is not matched at one end of the junction; a read error may be the cause. This chain links TRBV7-2 with TRBJ2-3; D may be TRBD2 (6 bases). The CDR3 extends over 13 amino acids. Per germline, CDR1 SGHTA and CDR2 FQGNSA. CDR3: CASSQLPGLLTDF. The CDR3 nucleotides are TGTGCCAGCAGCCAACTCCCGGGACTTCTTACCGATTTT.

The V call is TRBV5-6, the J call TRBJ2-2, with TRBD1 matching 7 bases. Germline V gene data show CDR1 as SGHDT and CDR2 as YYEEEE. V was clipped by 4 bases and J by 5 bases; unmatched bases: 5. This CDR3 region has 14 residues. The CDR3 sequence is CASSLVQGTGELFF. The CDR3 DNA reads TGTGCCAGCAGCCTGGTACAGGGGACCGGGGAGCTGTTTTTT.

This clone has more than one count but fewer than ten. The rearrangement links TRBV11-2 to TRBJ2-7; no definite D call. Per germline, CDR1 SGHAT and CDR2 FQNNGV. Trimming removed 0 bases at V and 5 bases at J, with 14 bases between. This CDR3 contains 15 residues. The CDR3 nucleotides read TGTGCCAGCAGCTTAGATCAGCCCTACTACCACGAGCAGTACTTC. Its translation: CASSLDQPYYHEQYF.

The rearrangement joins TRBV14 to TRBJ1-2; 7 nucleotides line up with TRBD1. The CDR3 is 13 amino acids. J gave up 7 bases and V 4 bases, and 6 bases lay outside the gene matches. CDR1 SGHDN and CDR2 FVKESK come from the germline V gene. CDR3 sequence (DNA): TGTGCCAGCAGCCTGGGACAGACTGGTGGCTACACCTTC. It translates to CASSLGQTGGYTF. The complete variable domain, with remaining parts taken from reference TRBV14 and TRBJ1-2, reads EAGVTQFPSHSVIEKGQTVTLRCDPISGHDNLYWYRRVMGKEIKFLLHFVKESKQDESGMPNNRFLAERTGGTYSTLKVQPAELEDSGVYFCASSLGQTGGYTFGSGTRLTVV.

J is TRBJ1-3 and V is TRBV9, with D tentatively TRBD1 (5 bases). The CDR3 has 14 amino acids. Trimming stripped 6 bases from V and 4 bases from J, with 14 bases between. Per germline, CDR1 SGDLS and CDR2 YYNGEE. As DNA, the CDR3 is TGTGCCAGCACCCCGGGAGGGGACGGAAACACCATATATTTT. As protein: CASTPGGDGNTIYF.

The genes are TRBV7-9 and TRBJ1-2; weak D call: TRBD1 (6 bases). Germline assignment: CDR1 SEHNR and CDR2 FQNEAQ (reference sequence). V was pared by 4 bases and J by 3 bases, with 12 bases between. The CDR3 length is 14 residues. CDR3 protein: CASSSSGAHYGYTF. In DNA form, the CDR3 reads TGTGCCAGCAGCTCCTCAGGGGCACACTATGGCTACACCTTC.

The V call is TRBV28, the J call TRBJ1-2, with D maybe TRBD1 (6 bases). Germline V lookup: CDR1 MDHEN, CDR2 SYDVKM. Trimming removed 10 bases from V and 4 bases from J, with 19 bases in between. The CDR3 is 14 residues long. As DNA, the CDR3 is TGTGCCACCACGGGGGCTGGTTCGCTCTATGGCTACACCTTC. Its translation: CATTGAGSLYGYTF.

This clone showed up just a few times. The chain combines TRBV28 with TRBJ1-4; possibly TRBD1 for D (6 bases). In germline, CDR1 is MDHEN, CDR2 SYDVKM. V was pared by 4 bases and J by 6 bases, with 18 bases between. This CDR3 region has 16 residues. The CDR3 loop reads CASSSRLQGVDEKLFF. In DNA, the CDR3 is TGTGCCAGCAGTTCTCGGTTACAGGGAGTCGATGAAAAACTGTTTTTT.

The chain is built from TRBV11-2 and TRBJ1-4; the match to TRBD1 covers 8 bases. Germline CDR1 reads SGHAT; CDR2 reads FQNNGV. The length of the CDR3 is 13 residues. The V segment lost 5 bases and the J segment 15 bases; nucleotides outside the gene matches: 11. In nucleotides, the CDR3 is TGTGCCAGCAGCGCCGCAGGGGGCGCGAAGATGTTTTTT. It yields the protein CASSAAGGAKMFF.

The rearrangement joins TRBV4-3 to TRBJ2-1, with a weak D call TRBD2 (5 bases). The CDR3 is 14 amino acids. Germline V CDR1 and CDR2: LGHNA, YSLEER. V was cut by 0 bases and J by 7 bases, with 10 bases left in between. The CDR3 protein is CASSQDFGVNEQFF. The CDR3 nucleotides are TGCGCCAGCAGCCAAGATTTCGGGGTGAATGAGCAGTTCTTC.

V usage is TRBV5-5 and J usage is TRBJ1-1; 8 positions match TRBD1. Germline V lookup: CDR1 SGHKS, CDR2 YYEKEE (reference sequence). V shed 6 bases, J shed 4 bases, and the junction held 8 bases outside the gene matches. This CDR3 has 14 amino acids. The CDR3 sequence: CASNPTGGGTEAFF. The CDR3 DNA follows: TGTGCCAGCAACCCCACAGGGGGGGGCACTGAAGCTTTCTTT.

This clone has a handful of counts. The CDR3 loop is CASSQEFGLHQGTEAFF. Written as DNA, the CDR3 is TGCGCCAGCAGCCAAGAGTTCGGGCTACACCAGGGCACTGAAGCTTTCTTT. This sequence joins TRBV4-1 and TRBJ1-1; tentative D call: TRBD1 (5 bases). The CDR3 is 17 residues long. The germline gives CDR1 MGHRA, CDR2 YSYEKL. The V end lost 0 bases, the J end lost 4 bases, and 18 bases lay between the germline ends.

The chain joins TRBV7-8 to TRBJ2-7; TRBD2 aligns across 12 bases. CDR1 and CDR2 from the germline V gene are SGHVS and FQNEAQ. Trimming took 3 bases from V and 1 from J; bases not matched to a gene: 7. The CDR3 covers 17 residues. The CDR3 here is CASSFPTSGSWSYEQYF. CDR3 in DNA: TGTGCCAGCAGCTTCCCGACTAGCGGGAGTTGGTCCTACGAGCAGTACTTC.

The J gene is TRBJ1-3, the V gene TRBV30; maybe TRBD1 (5 bases). The germline V gene encodes CDR1 GTSNPN and CDR2 SVGIG (reference sequence). Deletions cut 2 bases from V and 0 bases from J, with 8 bases between. CDR3 length equals 14 residues. The CDR3 region is CAWSPRGSGNTIYF. The DNA of the CDR3 is TGTGCCTGGAGTCCTAGGGGCTCTGGAAACACCATATATTTT.

The chain employs TRBV6-1 and TRBJ1-1; 9 bases line up with TRBD1. CDR1 MNHNS and CDR2 SASEGT come from the germline V gene. The CDR3 extends over 13 amino acids. The ends lost 1 base at V and 6 bases at J; junction bases unmatched: 0. CDR3 coding DNA: TGTGCCAGCAGTGAAGGGGACAGGGCTGAAGCTTTCTTT. It codes for CASSEGDRAEAFF.

The chain joins TRBV2 to TRBJ1-1; no definite D call. Per germline, CDR1 SNHLY and CDR2 FYNNEI. V was trimmed by 1 base and J by 0 bases, leaving 3 bases between them. This CDR3 comprises 13 residues. The CDR3: CASSEGMNTEAFF. Here the CDR3 DNA reads TGTGCCAGCAGTGAAGGTATGAACACTGAAGCTTTCTTT. The whole variable domain, filled in from reference TRBV2 and TRBJ1-1, reads EPEVTQTPSHQVTQMGQEVILRCVPISNHLYFYWYRQILGQKVEFLVSFYNNEISEKSEIFDDQFSVERPDGSNFTLKIRSTKLEDSAMYFCASSEGMNTEAFFGQGTRLTVV.